Each of the 27 T cell receptor beta chains below was sequenced from the same sample in a study of blood T cells in healthy people across ages. A second PCR of 7 to 11 cycles used a sample-barcoded 5' primer and a J-beta primer mix. One entry per CDR3 protein results from TCRdb running MiXCR on the 5' RACE reads. The repertoire has about 780,000 distinct CDR3 sequences, roughly 25% of them found once; the top ten carry 3%. The same data also went into a second study, on T cells of mothers and their children.

Sequenced material: blood. These receptors originate from a boy under 18 in good health.

At least ten counts were recorded for this clonotype. The chain couples TRBV7-9 to TRBJ1-4, with 9 bases fitting TRBD1. Per germline, CDR1 SEHNR and CDR2 FQNEAQ (reference sequence). The CDR3 has 14 amino acids. The ends lost 3 bases at V and 8 bases at J; junction bases unmatched: 4. The CDR3 region has the DNA TGTGCCAGCAGCTTCGGGACAGGGAGGGAAAAACTGTTTTTT. Translation: CASSFGTGREKLFF.

The CDR3 region is CASSLSRSGNEQYF. CDR3 nucleotides: TGCGCCAGCAGCCTATCCAGGAGTGGAAACGAGCAGTACTTC. The rearrangement links TRBV5-1 to TRBJ2-7; no reliable D call. CDR1 and CDR2 from the germline V gene are SGHRS and YFSETQ. Trimming stripped 4 bases from V and 5 bases from J, with 16 bases between. The CDR3 runs 14 residues. Looking up the rest from reference TRBV5-1 and TRBJ2-7 gives the full variable domain: KAGVTQTPRYLIKTRGQQVTLSCSPISGHRSVSWYQQTPGQGLQFLFEYFSETQRNKGNFPGRFSGRQFSNSRSEMNVSTLELGDSALYLCASSLSRSGNEQYFGPGTRLTVT.

The chain recombines TRBV28 with TRBJ2-1; maybe TRBD2 (6 bases). Germline V gene lookup returns CDR1 MDHEN and CDR2 SYDVKM. Trimming left V 2 bases short and J 3 bases short, with 8 bases between. There are 14 residues in the CDR3. The CDR3 DNA is TGTGCCAGCAGTTTACGGCGGGACTACAATGAGCAGTTCTTC. This encodes CASSLRRDYNEQFF.

This clonotype was picked up a small number of times. The V and J genes are TRBV28 and TRBJ2-7; 11 nucleotides align to TRBD1. Trimming at V came to 5 bases and at J to 5 bases, leaving 5 bases not matched to a gene. CDR1 is MDHEN, CDR2 SYDVKM, per germline. This CDR3 has 14 amino acids. CDR3 in amino acids: CASSGTGGVNEQYF. As DNA, the CDR3 is TGTGCCAGCAGTGGGACAGGGGGTGTCAACGAGCAGTACTTC.

There are a few counts of this clonotype. The chain is built from TRBV10-3 and TRBJ1-2; no clear D gene. The CDR3 contains 16 residues. Germline-derived CDR1 and CDR2 are ENHRY and SYGVKD. V was cut by 3 bases and J by 4 bases, with 18 bases left in between. The CDR3 spells CAISEPMAWKIYGYTF. The DNA of the CDR3 is TGTGCCATCAGTGAACCCATGGCCTGGAAGATCTATGGCTACACCTTC.

The chain employs TRBV7-2 and TRBJ2-7, with 7 bases identical to TRBD1. The V segment lost 1 base and the J segment 4 bases; nucleotides outside the gene matches: 4. Germline V gives CDR1 SGHTA, CDR2 FQGNSA. The length of the CDR3 is 14 residues. The CDR3 is CASSLVQGDYEQYF. The CDR3 nucleotides read TGTGCCAGCAGCTTAGTGCAGGGGGATTACGAGCAGTACTTC.

The J gene is TRBJ2-5, the V gene TRBV5-1; D uncertain. Germline V lookup: CDR1 SGHRS, CDR2 YFSETQ. The CDR3 covers 13 residues. The germline V and J ends were trimmed by 0 bases and 7 bases, with 10 bases remaining between them. This CDR3 is CASSLEGQWTQYF. DNA of the CDR3: TGCGCCAGCAGCTTGGAAGGGCAGTGGACCCAGTACTTC.

The genes are TRBV6-1 and TRBJ1-1; unclear D gene. This CDR3 region has 13 residues. With 8 bases removed from V and 2 bases from J, the gap between germline ends came to 12 bases. The germline V gene has CDR1 MNHNS and CDR2 SASEGT. CDR3 residues: CASPRTDNTEAFF. The CDR3 nucleotides are TGTGCCAGCCCCCGGACGGATAACACTGAAGCTTTCTTT.

The chain links TRBV7-9 to TRBJ1-6; D not resolved. The V gene's germline CDR1 is SEHNR and CDR2 FQNEAQ (reference sequence). The CDR3 consists of 13 residues. V dropped 5 bases and J dropped 10 bases, with 12 bases sitting between them. The CDR3 sequence is CASSPGPFSPLHF. The CDR3 DNA is TGTGCCAGCAGCCCCGGGCCTTTCTCACCCCTCCACTTT.

A few counts support this clonotype. The V call is TRBV20-1, the J call TRBJ2-3; 16 nucleotides align to TRBD2. This CDR3 has 17 amino acids. Germline CDR1 and CDR2: DFQATT and SNEGSKA (reference sequence). Trimming cost V 8 bases and J 5 bases; bases outside gene matches: 13. CDR3 coding DNA: TGCAGTCCACTCGGGACTAGCGGGGGGGCTAACGGAGATACGCAGTATTTT. Its translation is CSPLGTSGGANGDTQYF.

This clonotype was detected a few times. The chain carries TRBV11-2 and TRBJ2-4; 11 nucleotides line up with TRBD2. This CDR3 is 16 amino acids long. Germline-derived CDR1 and CDR2 are SGHAT and FQNNGV. The junction had 5 bases not matched to a gene; V was cut back by 5 bases and J by 2 bases. The CDR3: CASSPRLAGTKNIQYF. CDR3 nucleotides: TGTGCCAGCAGCCCCAGACTAGCGGGGACCAAAAACATTCAGTACTTC.

This clonotype was seen a few times. The chain couples TRBV20-1 to TRBJ2-3, with 7 bases fitting TRBD1. Germline loops: CDR1 DFQATT, CDR2 SNEGSKA (reference sequence). The V and J ends lost 1 base and 5 bases, in that order; junction bases with no gene match: 9. The CDR3 length is 15 residues. CDR3 nucleotide sequence: TGCAGTGCTAGAGGGGGGACAGAGGGAGTAGATACGCAGTATTTT. This encodes CSARGGTEGVDTQYF.

A few counts support this clonotype. This chain joins TRBV5-4 and TRBJ2-5, with D perhaps matching TRBD1 or TRBD2 (6 bases each). Between the trimmed V and J ends, which lost 4 bases and 5 bases, there was a span of 15 bases. This CDR3 region has 14 residues. Germline-derived CDR1 and CDR2 are SGHNT and YYREEE (reference sequence). The CDR3, as DNA: TGTGCCAGCAGCGTCGAGGGGGGCTGGGAGACCCAGTACTTC. As protein: CASSVEGGWETQYF.

The chain combines TRBV5-1 with TRBJ2-2, with 8 positions matching TRBD1. V shed 2 bases, J shed 7 bases, and the junction held 7 bases outside the gene matches. CDR1 and CDR2 (germline): SGHRS, YFSETQ. The CDR3 runs to 15 residues. The CDR3 DNA is TGCGCCAGCAGCTTCCGGACAGGGTTTGACGGGGAGCTGTTTTTT. Encoded protein: CASSFRTGFDGELFF.

This clonotype was picked up a small number of times. The chain is built from TRBV28 and TRBJ2-1; D is possibly TRBD1 (6 bases). This CDR3 spans 13 amino acids. Trimming removed 6 bases from V and 9 bases from J, with 15 bases in between. Germline-derived CDR1 and CDR2 are MDHEN and SYDVKM. The CDR3 loop reads CASSPPRGGEQFF. As DNA, the CDR3 is TGTGCCAGCAGCCCTCCCCGAGGGGGTGAGCAGTTCTTC.

This clonotype was recorded a few times. The rearrangement joins TRBV3-1 to TRBJ2-3, with TRBD2 identical over 9 bases. V shed 7 bases, J shed 2 bases, and the junction held 7 bases outside the gene matches. The germline CDR1 and CDR2 sequences are LGHDT and YNNKEL (reference sequence). CDR3 size: 15 residues. The CDR3 is CASTLAGSNTDTQYF. The CDR3, as DNA: TGTGCCAGCACTCTAGCGGGGTCTAACACAGATACGCAGTATTTT.

A few counts support this clonotype. The chain is built from TRBV7-9 and TRBJ2-5, with D possibly being TRBD1 (6 bases). The last part of the DNA fits TRBJ2-7 better; the J call may be wrong. In germline, CDR1 is SEHNR, CDR2 FQNEAQ (reference sequence). The CDR3 is made up of 15 amino acids. CDR3 sequence: CASSLRGMSTYEQYF. The CDR3 nucleotides are TGTGCCAGCAGCTTAAGGGGGATGAGTACCTACGAGCAGTACTTC.

The chain joins TRBV5-1 to TRBJ2-1; no firm D call. The CDR3 is made up of 15 amino acids. CDR1 and CDR2 from the germline V gene are SGHRS and YFSETQ. V was pared by 1 base and J by 2 bases, with 10 bases between. This CDR3 is CASSLRLEPYNEQFF. The CDR3 DNA follows: TGCGCCAGCAGCTTGCGGTTGGAACCCTACAATGAGCAGTTCTTC.

This clonotype was seen more than once but under ten times. V is TRBV20-1 and J is TRBJ2-5, with unresolved D. Germline lookup yields CDR1 DFQATT and CDR2 SNEGSKA (reference sequence). This CDR3 is built from 13 residues. The V and J ends lost 2 bases and 5 bases respectively, with 12 bases between them. CDR3 residues: CSARFSLPETQYF. CDR3 coding DNA: TGCAGTGCTAGATTCTCCCTCCCGGAGACCCAGTACTTC.

The chain joins TRBV5-1 to TRBJ2-5, with TRBD2 identical over 9 bases. TRBJ2-1 explains the end of the DNA better; the J call may be wrong. The length of the CDR3 is 17 residues. In germline, CDR1 is SGHRS, CDR2 YFSETQ. This chain's CDR3 is CASSWTSRLAENNEQFF. The CDR3 nucleotides are TGCGCCAGCAGCTGGACTAGTCGACTAGCGGAGAACAATGAGCAGTTCTTC.

This clonotype has only a few counts. This CDR3 reads CASSLGSPGYEQYF. In DNA, the CDR3 is TGTGCCAGCAGTTTAGGGTCCCCGGGATACGAGCAGTACTTC. J is TRBJ2-7 and V is TRBV12-3 or TRBV12-4; D might be TRBD2 (5 bases). V was cut by 1 base and J by 4 bases, with 11 bases left in between. The CDR3 consists of 14 residues.

This clonotype showed up just a few times. This chain joins TRBV5-1 and TRBJ2-3, with D uncertain. V gave up 0 bases and J gave up 2 bases, with 10 bases separating them. CDR1 and CDR2 from the germline V gene are SGHRS and YFSETQ. The CDR3 runs to 15 residues. The CDR3 bases are TGCGCCAGCAGCTTGGCCGAACAGACCACAGATACGCAGTATTTT. Protein: CASSLAEQTTDTQYF.

This clonotype has a handful of counts. This sequence joins TRBV9 and TRBJ2-3; TRBD2 matches 13 bases. The CDR3 spans 18 residues. Germline values: CDR1 SGDLS, CDR2 YYNGEE. V dropped 3 bases and J dropped 2; count of bases not matched to a gene: 9. The CDR3 coding sequence is TGTGCCAGCAGCGCTCCGTTGGGACTAGCGGGACCCACAGATACGCAGTATTTT. Translating gives CASSAPLGLAGPTDTQYF.

In its sample, this clonotype was seen a few times. The V and J genes are TRBV7-3 and TRBJ1-2; no clear D gene. V gave up 1 base and J gave up 3 bases, with 9 bases separating them. This CDR3 contains 14 residues. Germline V gene lookup returns CDR1 SGHTA and CDR2 FQGTGA. The CDR3, as DNA: TGTGCCAGCAGCTTAAGTGCGGGAGACTATGGCTACACCTTC. As protein: CASSLSAGDYGYTF.

CDR3 sequence (DNA): TGTGCCAGCTCGGTGGAGTATAGCTCTGGGGCCAACGTCCTGACTTTC. This encodes CASSVEYSSGANVLTF. The chain joins TRBV18 to TRBJ2-6, with D unresolved. Germline CDR1 is KGHSH and CDR2 is LQKENI. There are 16 residues in the CDR3. With 6 bases removed from V and 0 bases from J, the gap between germline ends came to 12 bases.

In this sample, this clonotype turned up a few times. The J gene is TRBJ2-7, the V gene TRBV5-1, with D hard to call. CDR3 length: 14 amino acids. V dropped 0 bases and J dropped 6 bases, with 13 bases sitting between them. Germline values: CDR1 SGHRS, CDR2 YFSETQ. Here the CDR3 reads CASSLVLGSGEQYF. The CDR3 DNA sequence: TGCGCCAGCAGCTTGGTCCTGGGATCAGGCGAGCAGTACTTC.

The rearrangement uses TRBV6-2 or TRBV6-3 and TRBJ1-1; no firm D call. Per the germline V gene, CDR1 is MNHEY and CDR2 is SVGEGT. This CDR3 has 12 residues. V was cut by 6 bases and J by 8 bases, with 13 bases left in between. The CDR3 spells CASSTSVLEAFF. CDR3 nucleotides: TGTGCCAGCAGCACATCGGTTCTCGAAGCTTTCTTT.